Each of the 28 T cell receptor beta chains below was sequenced from the same sample in a study of blood T cell repertoires in COVID-19. Assay used: immunoSEQ multiplex PCR; TCRdb lists only in-frame clones, some missing. There are about 170,000 clones in the sample; around four fifths occur only once, and approximately 4.4% lies in the top ten. Sequencing was done on a sample of PBMCs or T cells enriched from blood (not recorded which). The receptor set was obtained from a woman aged 50 to 65 who had recovered from COVID-19.

This clone was picked up one time. This chain joins TRBV27 and TRBJ1-4, with D possibly matching TRBD1 (5 bases). V was trimmed by 2 bases and J by 1 base, leaving 5 bases between them. Germline-derived CDR1 and CDR2 are MNHEY and SMNVEV (reference sequence). The CDR3 is 14 residues long. The CDR3 DNA is TGTGCCAGCAGTTTAGACAGAACTAATGAAAAACTGTTTTTT. Translated: CASSLDRTNEKLFF.

The gene calls are TRBV4-1 and TRBJ2-7; 8 bases match TRBD1. Germline V gene sequence: CDR1 MGHRA, CDR2 YSYEKL. V gave up 3 bases and J gave up 5 bases; unmatched junction bases: 3. This CDR3 contains 13 residues. The CDR3 spells CASSHRGHNEQYV. The CDR3 bases are TGCGCCAGCAGCCACAGGGGGCATAACGAGCAGTACGTC.

The rearrangement uses TRBV7-2 and TRBJ2-1; D is undetermined. Germline CDR1 reads SGHTA; CDR2 reads FQGNSA. The V gene lost 7 bases and the J gene lost 0 bases, with 22 bases spanning the gap. This CDR3 contains 18 residues. Here the CDR3 DNA reads TGTGCCAGCACCTTTCTAGTATCCTTCCGAAGCTCCTACAATGAGCAGTTCTTC. Its translation is CASTFLVSFRSSYNEQFF.

This chain uses TRBV23-1 with TRBJ1-1; 8 nucleotides align to TRBD1. TRBV23-1 is treated as an ORF (open reading frame) with a function not yet certain. The CDR3 loop spans 16 amino acids. Unmatched junction bases numbered 12, after V lost 6 bases and J lost 3 bases. The CDR3 sequence: CASRPRKGQEDTEAFF. In nucleotides, the CDR3 is TGCGCCAGCAGGCCAAGGAAGGGACAGGAGGACACTGAAGCTTTCTTT.

V usage is TRBV2 and J usage is TRBJ1-6; 7 bases are shared with TRBD1. After removal of 6 bases from V and 6 bases from J, the junction contained 8 bases not matched to a gene. This CDR3 spans 15 amino acids. The germline gives CDR1 SNHLY, CDR2 FYNNEI. The chain's CDR3 is CASSLMAGGNSPLHF. For the CDR3, the DNA is TGTGCCAGCAGCCTGATGGCAGGGGGTAATTCACCCCTCCACTTT.

There are a few counts of this clone. V and J are TRBV6-5 and TRBJ1-2, with D tentatively TRBD1 (6 bases). This CDR3 region has 13 residues. V lost 6 bases, J lost 3 bases, and 11 bases lay in between. Germline V gene data show CDR1 as MNHEY and CDR2 as SVGAGI. This chain's CDR3 is CASRWGQYYGYTF. CDR3 DNA: TGTGCCAGCAGGTGGGGGCAGTACTATGGCTACACCTTC.

The V call is TRBV6-5, the J call TRBJ1-4; D unresolved. Between the trimmed V and J ends, which lost 2 bases and 5 bases, there was a span of 9 bases. The germline CDR1 and CDR2 sequences are MNHEY and SVGAGI. The length of the CDR3 is 14 residues. Here the CDR3 reads CASSYGRANEKLFF. DNA of the CDR3: TGTGCCAGCAGTTACGGGAGGGCAAATGAAAAACTGTTTTTT.

The J gene is TRBJ1-2, the V gene TRBV30; D unresolved. The germline V and J ends were trimmed by 3 bases and 7 bases, with 21 bases remaining between them. The CDR3 length is 15 residues. The germline V gene encodes CDR1 GTSNPN and CDR2 SVGIG (reference sequence). This CDR3 reads CAWSGTGLLTGGYTF. In nucleotides, the CDR3 is TGTGCCTGGAGCGGTACCGGTTTATTAACGGGTGGCTACACCTTC.

The V call is TRBV19, the J call TRBJ2-5; 10 bases fit TRBD2. J gave up 5 bases and V 3 bases, and 12 bases lay outside the gene matches. The CDR3 covers 17 residues. Germline values: CDR1 LNHDA, CDR2 SQIVND (reference sequence). CDR3 bases: TGTGCCAGTAGTATCCGGGGAGCGGGAGGGCCTCGGGAGACCCAGTACTTC. Amino acid sequence: CASSIRGAGGPRETQYF.

This clone was detected only once. The rearrangement joins TRBV7-9 to TRBJ2-1, with 15 bases identical to TRBD2. Germline CDR1 is SEHNR and CDR2 is FQNEAQ (reference sequence). Trimming at V came to 5 bases and at J to 7 bases, leaving 6 bases not matched to a gene. This CDR3 has 16 residues. Here the CDR3 reads CASSVRTSGRANEQFF. The CDR3, as DNA: TGTGCCAGCAGCGTACGGACTAGCGGGAGGGCTAATGAGCAGTTCTTC.

The sample holds many counts of this clone. The chain couples TRBV27 to TRBJ2-2; D uncertain. Germline V CDR1 and CDR2: MNHEY, SMNVEV (reference sequence). V was pared by 9 bases and J by 5 bases, with 13 bases between. CDR3 length: 13 amino acids. As DNA, the CDR3 is TGTGCCAGTACCTGGGCCAGAACCGGGGAGCTGTTTTTT. Protein sequence: CASTWARTGELFF.

V usage is TRBV4-1 and J usage is TRBJ1-1; no firm D call. The germline V gene has CDR1 MGHRA and CDR2 YSYEKL. Trimming removed 5 bases at V and 1 base at J, with 8 bases between. The CDR3 runs 13 residues. CDR3 in DNA: TGCGCCAGCAGCACCACAGAGAACACTGAAGCTTTCTTT. It codes for CASSTTENTEAFF.

This chain connects TRBV9 to TRBJ1-1; D is possibly TRBD1 (5 bases). The CDR3 length is 15 residues. Germline lookup yields CDR1 SGDLS and CDR2 YYNGEE. V lost 0 bases, J lost 10 bases, and 19 bases lay in between. CDR3 bases: TGTGCCAGCAGCGTAGAGGGGAACTTGAAGTTCGGAGCTTTCTTT. Encoded protein: CASSVEGNLKFGAFF.

The chain is built from TRBV5-6 and TRBJ2-1; D call uncertain. V gave up 3 bases and J gave up 7 bases, with 5 bases separating them. The CDR3 sequence is 11 residues long. From germline, CDR1 is SGHDT and CDR2 YYEEEE. This CDR3 reads CASSSFNEQFF. Here the CDR3 DNA reads TGTGCCAGCAGCTCGTTTAATGAGCAGTTCTTC.

This sequence joins TRBV3-1 (or the pseudogene TRBV3-2) and TRBJ2-3, with TRBD2 as a possible D gene (5 bases). The CDR3 covers 15 residues. V was pared by 1 base and J by 4 bases, with 12 bases between. CDR1 is LGHDT, CDR2 YNNKEL, per germline (reference sequence). CDR3 in DNA: TGTGCCAGCAGCCAAGTGGGAACTAGTTCAGATACGCAGTATTTT. Translating gives CASSQVGTSSDTQYF.

The rearrangement uses TRBV19 and TRBJ2-1, with 8 nucleotides matching TRBD2. J gave up 12 bases and V 2 bases, and 12 bases lay outside the gene matches. Germline assignment: CDR1 LNHDA and CDR2 SQIVND (reference sequence). This CDR3 comprises 15 residues. In DNA, the CDR3 is TGTGCCAGTAGTATAATAAGGACTAGCACGTCGGGGCAGTTCTTC. Protein sequence: CASSIIRTSTSGQFF.

A few counts support this clone. This chain uses TRBV2 with TRBJ1-6; TRBD1 aligns across 10 bases. CDR3 length: 15 amino acids. V dropped 4 bases and J dropped 10; count of bases not matched to a gene: 7. Germline CDR1 is SNHLY and CDR2 is FYNNEI. CDR3 bases: TGTGCCAGCAGTGGAAGGACAGGGGGAAGATCACCCCTCCACTTT. Encoded protein: CASSGRTGGRSPLHF.

J is TRBJ2-1 and V is TRBV15; 7 bases align to TRBD2. Germline assignment: CDR1 LNHNV and CDR2 YYDKDF (reference sequence). J gave up 8 bases and V 2 bases, and 9 bases lay outside the gene matches. This CDR3 has 15 residues. The CDR3 reads CATSRMNGGDDEQFF. The CDR3 DNA sequence: TGTGCCACCAGCAGAATGAATGGGGGGGACGATGAGCAGTTCTTC.

The chain employs TRBV3-1 (or the pseudogene TRBV3-2) and TRBJ1-1, with TRBD1 matching over 7 bases. Germline CDR1 LGHDT, CDR2 YNNKEL (reference sequence). The CDR3 extends over 14 amino acids. V lost 4 bases, J lost 1 base, and 3 bases stayed unmatched. The CDR3 sequence is CASSPRTGNTEAFF. Here the CDR3 DNA reads TGTGCCAGCAGCCCCCGGACAGGGAACACTGAAGCTTTCTTT.

The CDR3 sequence: CASSYRLAVNTGELFF. Written as DNA, the CDR3 is TGTGCCAGCAGTTACCGGCTAGCGGTCAACACCGGGGAGCTGTTTTTT. The chain uses TRBV6-2 or TRBV6-3 and TRBJ2-2, with 7 positions matching TRBD2. The CDR3 spans 16 residues. Trimming removed 2 bases from V and 2 bases from J; junction bases left unmatched: 5. Germline V gene sequence: CDR1 MNHEY, CDR2 SVGEGT.

The V call is TRBV3-1 (or the pseudogene TRBV3-2), the J call TRBJ1-2, with D perhaps TRBD1 (6 bases). This CDR3 has 14 amino acids. The V gene lost 0 bases and the J gene lost 9 bases, with 14 bases spanning the gap. Per germline, CDR1 LGHDT and CDR2 YNNKEL (reference sequence). The chain's CDR3 is CASSQDHTGQRYTF. In DNA form, the CDR3 reads TGTGCCAGCAGCCAAGACCACACTGGACAGCGCTACACCTTC.

The genes are TRBV5-5 and TRBJ1-2, with D perhaps TRBD1 (5 bases). The CDR3 covers 15 residues. The V end was cut by 0 bases, the J end by 1 base, with 10 bases between. From germline, CDR1 is SGHKS and CDR2 YYEKEE (reference sequence). The CDR3 DNA follows: TGTGCCAGCAGCTTGGCCGCGCAGGGTAACTATGGCTACACCTTC. Amino acids: CASSLAAQGNYGYTF.

This chain uses TRBV6-6 with TRBJ1-4, with D uncertain. Deletions cut 2 bases from V and 7 bases from J, with 11 bases between. CDR3 length: 14 residues. In germline, CDR1 is MNHNY, CDR2 SVGAGI (reference sequence). The CDR3, as DNA: TGTGCCAGCAGTTACCTGGGAGAGGGTGAAAAACTGTTTTTT. This gives the protein CASSYLGEGEKLFF.

The CDR3: CASTTGTSGRYNEQFF. The DNA for the CDR3 is TGTGCCAGCACCACAGGGACTAGCGGGAGATACAATGAGCAGTTCTTC. J is TRBJ2-1 and V is TRBV11-2; TRBD2 matches 14 bases. The CDR3 totals 16 residues. Germline loops: CDR1 SGHAT, CDR2 FQNNGV. The trim removed 7 bases at V and 4 bases at J, leaving 6 bases unmatched. The entire variable domain, with the rest obtained from reference TRBV11-2 and TRBJ2-1, is as follows: EAGVAQSPRYKIIEKRQSVAFWCNPISGHATLYWYQQILGQGPKLLIQFQNNGVVDDSQLPKDRFSAERLKGVDSTLKIQPAKLEDSAVYLCASTTGTSGRYNEQFFGPGTRLTVL.

The CDR3 DNA sequence: TGTGCCAGCAGCGGCCCGACAGGGAACAATCAGCCCCAGCATTTT. Translated: CASSGPTGNNQPQHF. The rearrangement links TRBV28 to TRBJ1-5; TRBD1 matches at 7 bases. This CDR3 spans 15 amino acids. Germline V gene data show CDR1 as MDHEN and CDR2 as SYDVKM. V lost 6 bases and J lost 3; bases outside the gene matches: 8.

The V and J genes are TRBV11-3 and TRBJ1-1; maybe TRBD1 (5 bases). Per the germline V gene, CDR1 is SGHNT and CDR2 is YENEEA. The length of the CDR3 is 15 residues. V lost 0 bases to trimming and J lost 5 bases, with 13 bases between them. DNA of the CDR3: TGTGCCAGCAGCTTAGAGCCTGGGGCGGGGACTGAAGCTTTCTTT. Translation gives CASSLEPGAGTEAFF.

The chain couples TRBV7-2 to TRBJ1-5; no clear D gene. Germline loops: CDR1 SGHTA, CDR2 FQGNSA. V was pared by 5 bases and J by 0 bases, with 11 bases between. CDR3 size: 15 residues. This CDR3 reads CASSPFLSSNQPQHF. The CDR3 DNA is TGTGCCAGCAGCCCATTCCTGAGTAGCAATCAGCCCCAGCATTTT.

The V gene is TRBV6-5, the J gene TRBJ1-5; no clear D gene. The CDR3 is 13 amino acids. The V gene lost 10 bases and the J gene lost 11 bases, with 21 bases spanning the gap. CDR1 is MNHEY and CDR2 is SVGAGI in the germline V gene. DNA of the CDR3: TGTGCCACCCCGGGCCCGGGGATTAAAGCCCAGCATTTT. As protein: CATPGPGIKAQHF.